This T cell receptor beta chain was identified during a study of blood T cells in healthy people across ages. A second about 6 to 12 cycle PCR used barcoded and J-beta primers. From the 5' RACE reads, TCRdb called clonotypes with MiXCR, one entry per CDR3 protein. The repertoire consists of some 900,000 distinct CDR3 sequences, with around 26% occurring once and the leading ten covering roughly 17%. Per the germline V gene, CDR1 is MNHEY and CDR2 is SVGEGT. The CDR3 spans 17 residues. The V gene end was trimmed by 0 bases and the J gene end by 8 bases; junction bases not matched to a gene: 10. Sequencing was performed on blood. The gene calls are TRBV6-2 or TRBV6-3 and TRBJ2-1, with TRBD1 matching over 10 bases. The source of this sequence is a woman older than 75 in good health. The CDR3 spells CASSYSGSGTGVDEQFF. DNA for the CDR3: TGTGCCAGCAGTTACTCGGGTTCCGGGACAGGGGTTGATGAGCAGTTCTTC.